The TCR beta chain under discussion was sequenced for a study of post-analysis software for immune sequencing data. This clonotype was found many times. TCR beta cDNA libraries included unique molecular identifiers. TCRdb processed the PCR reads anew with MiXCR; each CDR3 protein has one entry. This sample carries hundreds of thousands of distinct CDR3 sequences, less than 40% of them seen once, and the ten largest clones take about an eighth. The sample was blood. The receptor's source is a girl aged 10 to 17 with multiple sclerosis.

CDR3 coding DNA: TGTGCCAGCAGCGTAGGGCAGGGCGGGGCCAACGTCCTGACTTTC. The encoded protein is CASSVGQGGANVLTF. V usage is TRBV9 and J usage is TRBJ2-6; the D gene is possibly TRBD1 (5 bases). Per the germline V gene, CDR1 is SGDLS and CDR2 is YYNGEE. Deletions cut 0 bases from V and 4 bases from J, with 8 bases between. The CDR3 runs to 15 residues.